A selection of T cell receptor beta chains follows, all from one sample in a study of Graves' ophthalmopathy and Graves' hyperthyroidism. TCRdb re-called the multiplex PCR reads with MiXCR, one entry per CDR3 protein. The repertoire has over a million distinct CDR3 sequences, about two fifths of them found once; the top ten carry around 10%. Sequenced: peripheral blood or thyroid tissue (not recorded which). These receptors all come from an adult man with Graves' hyperthyroidism. The CDR3 runs from the conserved cysteine through the conserved F or W. A D gene is named only where the DNA matches it firmly. Size tells how often a clone was seen (once, few, many) or the class of an expanded clone, and some rows leave it out.

TRBJ2-7	NA	many	TRBV7-9	TGTGCCAGCAGGGGGCTGGGCTTCCACGAGCAGTACTTC	CASRGLGFHEQYF
TRBJ1-1	TRBD1	NA	TRBV12-3/TRBV12-4	TGTGCCAGCAGCCCAAGAGCGGGACAGTCATGGCGGAACACTGAAGCTTTCTTT	CASSPRAGQSWRNTEAFF
TRBJ2-5	TRBD2	NA	TRBV10-3	TGTGCCAGCAGTGCTGGCGGGAGTGAGACCCAGTACTTC	CASSAGGSETQYF
TRBJ2-3	NA	many	TRBV24-1	TGTGCCACCAGTGATTACGGGGCTGGCGATACGCAGTATTTT	CATSDYGAGDTQYF
TRBJ2-5	TRBD2	few	TRBV6-5	TGTGCCAGCAGTTACTCGAGTTTGAAAGCGGGGGTTGGAAAGACCCAGTACTTC	CASSYSSLKAGVGKTQYF
TRBJ1-2	TRBD1	many	TRBV25-1	TGTGCCAGCAGTGAATCGCTTGCCGCGAGACAGGGCCGCTATGGCTACACCTTC	CASSESLAARQGRYGYTF
TRBJ1-6	NA	few	TRBV9	TGTGCCAGCAGCCGGGGGGGCTTAAATTCACCCCTCCACTTT	CASSRGGLNSPLHF
TRBJ2-2	NA	NA	TRBV10-3	TGTGCCATCAGTGAGTCTTACGGGGCCTCGGACAATGAGCAGTTTTTT	CAISESYGASDNEQFF
TRBJ2-7	NA	NA	TRBV7-9	TGTGCCAGCAGCTGGGGACGTAGTAATCAGCAGTACTTC	CASSWGRSNQQYF
TRBJ2-7	TRBD1	NA	TRBV7-9	TGTGCCAGCAGCCAAAGGGACAGGGGAACGGAGCAGTACTTC	CASSQRDRGTEQYF
TRBJ1-6	NA	many	TRBV2	TGTGCCAGCAGTGAGAGAACGACCAGCTCCTATAATTCACCCCTCCACTTT	CASSERTTSSYNSPLHF
TRBJ1-1	TRBD1	many	TRBV9	TGTGCCAGCAGCGTCGGGACAGGGGTGAGCACTGAAGCTTTCTTT	CASSVGTGVSTEAFF
TRBJ1-5	NA	NA	TRBV6-2/TRBV6-3	TGTGCCAGCAGTTACCCATACAAAGGAAATCAGCCCCAGCATTTT	CASSYPYKGNQPQHF
TRBJ1-2	NA	NA	TRBV30	TGTGCCTGGAACCCGCCGTACAGGGAGGGCTACACCTTC	CAWNPPYREGYTF
TRBJ1-6	NA	many	TRBV7-8	TGTGCCAGCAGCTCTGGGGTCTATAATTCACCCCTCCACTTT	CASSSGVYNSPLHF
TRBJ2-7	NA	many	TRBV29-1	TGCAGCGTTGAAGAGGGTTCCGGGGAGCAGTACTTC	CSVEEGSGEQYF
TRBJ2-7	NA	NA	TRBV29-1	TGCAGCTTAGCGCACGAGCAGTACTTC	CSLAHEQYF
TRBJ1-2	NA	few	TRBV20-1	TGCAGTGCTAGAGACCCATTGGGAGCCTCTAACTATGGCTACACCTTC	CSARDPLGASNYGYTF
TRBJ1-1	NA	many	TRBV4-1	TGCGCCAGCAGCCAAGATGAGGGGAGCACTGAAGCTTTCTTT	CASSQDEGSTEAFF
TRBJ1-1	NA	NA	TRBV29-1	TGCAGCGCAACCCCCGGCAGCTGTCTCACTGAAGCCTTCTTT	CSATPGSCLTEAFF
TRBJ1-2	TRBD1	NA	TRBV29-1	TGCAGCGTAACAGGGGACTCTGGCTACACCTTC	CSVTGDSGYTF
TRBJ2-7	NA	many	TRBV20-1	TGCAGTGCTAGAGATCAGTTGTGGGAGCAGTACTTC	CSARDQLWEQYF
TRBJ2-5	NA	many	TRBV29-1	TGCAGCGTTTTAAATCAGGGCAAGACCCAGTACTTC	CSVLNQGKTQYF
TRBJ1-2	NA	many	TRBV9	TGTGCCAGCAGCGTAGAGGGAGGGACGACATATGGCTACACCTTC	CASSVEGGTTYGYTF
TRBJ2-5	TRBD2	few	TRBV5-1	TGCGCCAGCAGCTTAGTGGGACTAGCGAGGATATCCCGAGAGACCCAGTACTTC	CASSLVGLARISRETQYF
TRBJ2-7	NA	few	TRBV7-8	TGCGCCAGCAGCCAGGAAAGGACAGAAACCTACGAGCAGTACTTC	CASSQERTETYEQYF
TRBJ1-1	NA	many	TRBV29-1	TGCAGCGTAAACAGGGTTAACACTGAAGCTTTCTTT	CSVNRVNTEAFF
TRBJ2-3	TRBD1	NA	TRBV29-1	TGCAGCGCAGGGACAGGCACAGATACGCAGTATTTT	CSAGTGTDTQYF
TRBJ1-1	TRBD1	few	TRBV11-2	TGTGCCAGCAGCGCAGGGGGGAAGACTGAAGCTTTCTTT	CASSAGGKTEAFF
TRBJ2-5	TRBD1	many	TRBV20-1	TGCAGTGCTGGCAGGGGGCTAAGCGGAGAGACCCAGTACTTC	CSAGRGLSGETQYF
TRBJ1-4	NA	few	TRBV2	TGTGCCAGCAGTGCCTCCGGGGAAAAACTGTTTTTT	CASSASGEKLFF
TRBJ1-2	NA	many	TRBV20-1	TGCAGTGCCCTGACAAGATCCTATGGCTACACCTTC	CSALTRSYGYTF
TRBJ1-5	NA	many	TRBV7-2	TGTGCCAGCAGTTTTCGAGGTAATCAGCCCCAGCATTTT	CASSFRGNQPQHF
TRBJ2-6	NA	NA	TRBV7-9	TGTGCCAGCAGCCAGAAGGGGGTCAACGTCCTGACTTTC	CASSQKGVNVLTF
TRBJ1-4	NA	few	TRBV12-3/TRBV12-4	TGTGCCAGCAGTTTTCTGGGTGGGAAACTGTTTTTT	CASSFLGGKLFF
TRBJ1-4	TRBD1	many	TRBV7-2	TGTGCCAGCAGCTTGGACAGGGCGCGGAATGAAAAACTGTTTTTT	CASSLDRARNEKLFF
TRBJ2-7	TRBD1	few	TRBV5-1	TGCGCCAGCAGCGAAACAGGGGGCTATGGATCCTACGAGCAGTACTTC	CASSETGGYGSYEQYF
TRBJ2-2	TRBD2	NA	TRBV6-5	TGTGCCAGCAGCCCCACCGGGACTAGCGGGAACACCGGGGAGCTGTTTTTT	CASSPTGTSGNTGELFF
TRBJ1-6	NA	NA	TRBV25-1	TGTGCCAGCTTGGTGGGGCCAGACTCACCCCTCCACTTT	CASLVGPDSPLHF
TRBJ2-3	NA	NA	TRBV7-4	TGTGCCAGCAGCTTAGCCAGCGTGAGCACAGATACGCAGTATTTT	CASSLASVSTDTQYF
TRBJ1-4	NA	NA	TRBV19	TGTGCCAGTAGTAAGCGTTCGGCGCCTAATGAAAAACTGTTTTTT	CASSKRSAPNEKLFF
TRBJ1-1	NA	NA	TRBV6-1	TGTGCCAGCAGGGGAACGTACAGGGCTAACGGGAGCACTGAAGCTTTCTTT	CASRGTYRANGSTEAFF
TRBJ2-5	TRBD1	NA	TRBV11-1	TGTGCCAGCAGCGAAACCGGGACAGGGGAAGGCGAGACCCAGTACTTC	CASSETGTGEGETQYF
TRBJ2-7	TRBD1	NA	TRBV29-1	TGCAGCTGGGGACAGGGTGCCTACGAGCAGTACTTC	CSWGQGAYEQYF
TRBJ1-6	NA	few	TRBV7-9	TGTGCCAGCAGCTTAGGGCTACAGCAACCCCTCCACTTT	CASSLGLQQPLHF
TRBJ2-6	TRBD1	NA	TRBV29-1	TGCAGCTTGAAGCCCCAGGGGGCTGGGGCCAACGTCCTGACTTTC	CSLKPQGAGANVLTF
TRBJ1-5	NA	NA	TRBV6-1	TGTGCCAGCCTTCGAGCCGGGGATCAGCCCCAGCATTTT	CASLRAGDQPQHF
TRBJ2-7	TRBD1	many	TRBV10-3	TGTGCCTCCGGGACAGGGGGCTACGAGCAGTACTTC	CASGTGGYEQYF
TRBJ2-2	NA	many	TRBV5-1	TGCGCCAGCAGCTCGGGCGGCAGGGAGACTGGGGAGCTGTTTTTT	CASSSGGRETGELFF
TRBJ1-5	NA	many	TRBV10-3	TGTGCCATCAGGGCGGACGGCAATCAGCCCCAGCATTTT	CAIRADGNQPQHF
TRBJ2-6	NA	NA	TRBV5-1	TGCGCCAGCAGCTTGGACAGCGCCCTCCCCGTCCTGACTTTC	CASSLDSALPVLTF
TRBJ2-6	NA	few	TRBV5-1	TGCGCCAGCAGCCAACCCCGCGGCGTCTCGGCCGGGGCCAACGTCCTGACTTTC	CASSQPRGVSAGANVLTF
TRBJ2-7	TRBD1	once	TRBV10-3	TGTGCCACCAGTGACCCGGACAGGGAAGGGTCCTACGAGCAGTACTTC	CATSDPDREGSYEQYF
TRBJ2-5	NA	many	TRBV29-1	TGCAGCGTTGGGGAGACAGATGGAGAGACCCAGTACTTC	CSVGETDGETQYF
TRBJ1-4	NA	few	TRBV6-2/TRBV6-3	TGTACCAGCACGCCGGGCCGGTTGGGAAAACTGTTTTTT	CTSTPGRLGKLFF
TRBJ1-1	NA	NA	TRBV29-1	TGCAGCGTAACAGGGTCTGAGGAAGCTTTCTTT	CSVTGSEEAFF
TRBJ2-5	TRBD2	few	TRBV7-9	TGTGCCAGCAGTCCTACTAGCGGGAGGGCCTCAGAGACCCAGTACTTC	CASSPTSGRASETQYF
TRBJ2-7	NA	NA	TRBV4-3	TGCGCCAGCAGCCAAGATAGGGCCAGGGGCCGGAACGAGCAGTACTTC	CASSQDRARGRNEQYF
TRBJ1-1	NA	NA	TRBV7-9	TGTGCCAGCAGCTTAGCGGCGCGGGGGGAAGCTTTCTTT	CASSLAARGEAFF